What follows is one T cell receptor beta chain and its context. The sample belongs to a study of T cell changes during pregnancy in multiple sclerosis. The V gene's germline CDR1 is LGHNA and CDR2 YSLEER. With V trimmed by 0 bases and J by 1 base, 2 bases remained unmatched. The CDR3 is 16 residues long. TCRdb's copy holds only in-frame clones and misses some; the assay was immunoSEQ multiplex PCR. The sample includes about 17,000 clones, 70% to 90% of them seen just once. The receptor comes from a female donor in good health, enrolled as a control in a pregnancy study. The rearrangement links TRBV4-3 to TRBJ2-1; TRBD1 aligns across 8 bases. Sample: CD8+ T cells from peripheral blood mononuclear cells, taken in the second trimester of pregnancy. The CDR3 spells CASSQEDRGSYNEQFF. CDR3 coding DNA: TGCGCCAGCAGCCAAGAAGACAGGGGTTCCTACAATGAGCAGTTCTTC.